What follows describes a single T cell receptor (beta chain). This clone was seen only once. Its binding antigen is unknown. No base qualities exist here, and no much larger clone lies one base off it. Single viable CD3+CD4+CD8-CD45RO+ cells were sorted as memory CD4+ T cells on a FACSAria II. To determine CMV serostatus, a Roche Elecsys assay was used that detects serum IgG against CMV pp150, pp28, p38 and p52. After the samples were thawed, total CD4+ T cells were enriched through positive selection using CD4 magnetic microbeads. The samples came from a different study that was designed specifically to examine the CD4+ T cell memory repertoire. Peripheral blood mononuclear cells were isolated and cryopreserved following standard operating procedures; serum was stored at -80 °C. Staining used CD3-PerCP (BW264/56), CD4-APC (RPA-T4), CD45RO-PE (UCHT1) and CD8-Pacific Orange (3B5) antibodies, with Sytox blue excluding non-viable cells.

The sample is drawn from a study of memory CD4+ T cells and cytomegalovirus serostatus (dated by TCRdb to about 2019). As for the study more broadly: The cohort included some 35 healthy adults from Belgium, of whom 9 were CMV seropositive and approximately 24 were CMV seronegative. To replicate a published TCR-based CMV serostatus classifier, the study sequenced CD4+ memory TCRbeta repertoires from a Belgian cohort whose cytomegalovirus serostatus was known.

The Quick-DNA Microprep Kit was used to extract genomic DNA from the sorted cells. Amplification of TCRbeta DNA was done with the immunoSEQ hsTCRbeta kit, following the protocol from the manufacturer. TCRbeta libraries were sequenced on an Illumina MiSeq instrument. The authors processed their data as follows. Removing out-of-frame sequences left approximately 2,400,000 distinct TCRbeta sequences, an average of around 67,000 per individual. Two values were used to score each individual: the count of fewer than 200 previously reported CMV-associated TCRbeta sequences and the total count of productive distinct TCRbeta sequences. A beta-binomial model was reimplemented in Python, and scikit-learn random forests with default parameters were trained on US cohort data. Classifier performance on the Belgian cohort was reported as the median AUC with percentile confidence intervals calculated over 10,000 bootstrap iterations. The immuneACCESS repertoire file appears here via TCRdb, limited to in-frame rearrangements. These files lack a portion of the clones; in checked studies, under half of the deficit traces to unresolved V genes, and the cause of the others is not known. Clone size and the V and J calls come from that table; the DNA yielded D and trimming. Within this sample are around 49,000 clones, with roughly 80% of them counted one time only. 0.65% to 0.85% of the sample belongs to the ten largest clones.

The CDR3, cysteine through phenylalanine, is 14 amino acids long. Only the CDR3 DNA is retained, 42 bases long and in frame from the first base. CDR1 and CDR2 (ENHRY, SYGVKD) derive from the germline V gene. Germline trimming amounts to 6 bases on V and 6 bases on J, with 6 as the count of junction bases outside the gene matches. The investigation overall reported the following: Only CD4+CD45RO+ memory cells were sequenced, in contrast to the original study, which included naive and memory CD4+ and CD8+ populations. Among the 150 to 200 previously reported CMV-associated TCRbeta sequences, 67 showed up in the CD4+ memory repertoires, with each one found in between one and five individuals. Results were interpreted as suggesting that the CMV-associated TCR signature is largely present in the CD4+ memory repertoire. The original-framework classifier achieved a median bootstrapped AUC of almost 0.97 with a 95% CI of 0.76-1.00 on the Belgian cohort. For CMV serostatus prediction, a median bootstrapped AUC of 0.95 was reached with the original framework, and a median bootstrapped AUC of about 0.91 was reached with a US-trained random forest.

The sequenced sample consisted of memory CD4+ T cells from blood. This chain joins TRBV10-3 to TRBJ2-3, with 10 junctional bases fitting TRBD1. The sequence derives from an adult in good health and CMV-seronegative. The bases are TGTGCCATCAGGGCCGGACAGGGGGTGGATACGCAGTATTTT. Its product reads: CAIRAGQGVDTQYF.